This entry describes one T cell receptor beta chain. Its antigen remains unknown. The data originate from a study of response to subunit inactivated influenza vaccine. Study observations and caveats: The study's authors posited that every seasonal influenza vaccination enlists few new T cells.

Germline V gene sequence: CDR1 KGHDR, CDR2 SFDVKD. Trimming pared 3 bases from V and 3 bases from J, leaving 13 bases between. This CDR3 is 15 amino acids long. TCRdb processed the RT-PCR reads anew with MiXCR; each CDR3 protein has one entry. The data contain about 610,000 distinct CDR3 sequences, 14% of them seen just once; the ten biggest clones take up around 10%. The material sequenced was PBMCs from blood, taken 12 days after vaccination. The sequence came from a man aged 45-65 years who received an inactivated influenza vaccine. The V gene is TRBV24-1, the J gene TRBJ2-5, with D possibly TRBD2 on 6 matching bases. The CDR3 coding sequence is TGTGCCACCAGTGATGGAGGGGATGGGAAAGAGACCCAGTACTTC. Residues: CATSDGGDGKETQYF.